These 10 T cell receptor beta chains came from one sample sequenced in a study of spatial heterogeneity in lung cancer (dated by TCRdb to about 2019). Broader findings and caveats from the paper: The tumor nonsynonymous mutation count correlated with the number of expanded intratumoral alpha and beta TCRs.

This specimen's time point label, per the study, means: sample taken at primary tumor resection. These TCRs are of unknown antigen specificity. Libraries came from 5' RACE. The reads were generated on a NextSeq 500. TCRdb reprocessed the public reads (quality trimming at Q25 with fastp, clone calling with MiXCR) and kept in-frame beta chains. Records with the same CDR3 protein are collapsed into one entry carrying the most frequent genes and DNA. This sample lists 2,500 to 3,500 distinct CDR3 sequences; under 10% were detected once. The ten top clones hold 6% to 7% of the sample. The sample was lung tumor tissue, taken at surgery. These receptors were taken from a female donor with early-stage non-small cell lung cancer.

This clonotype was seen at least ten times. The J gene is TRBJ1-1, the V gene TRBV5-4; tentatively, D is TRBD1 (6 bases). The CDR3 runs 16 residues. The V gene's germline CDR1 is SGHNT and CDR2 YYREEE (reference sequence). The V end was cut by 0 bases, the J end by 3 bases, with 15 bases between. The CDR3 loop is CASSLGTGARDTEAFF. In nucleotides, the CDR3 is TGTGCCAGCAGCTTGGGAACGGGGGCGCGGGACACTGAAGCTTTCTTT.

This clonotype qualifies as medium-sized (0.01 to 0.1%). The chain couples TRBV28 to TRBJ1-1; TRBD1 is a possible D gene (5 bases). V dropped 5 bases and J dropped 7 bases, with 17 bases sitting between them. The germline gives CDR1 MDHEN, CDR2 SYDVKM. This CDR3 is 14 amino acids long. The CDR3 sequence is CASSPQGLLGEAFF. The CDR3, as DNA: TGTGCCAGCAGTCCCCAGGGTCTTCTGGGTGAAGCTTTCTTT.

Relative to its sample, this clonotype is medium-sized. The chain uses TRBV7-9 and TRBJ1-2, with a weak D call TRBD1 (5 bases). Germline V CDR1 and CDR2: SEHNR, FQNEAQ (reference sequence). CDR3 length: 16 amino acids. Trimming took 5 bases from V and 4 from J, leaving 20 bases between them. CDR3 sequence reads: CASSQQAGTRLYGYTF. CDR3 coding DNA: TGTGCCAGCAGCCAACAGGCCGGGACCAGGCTCTATGGCTACACCTTC.

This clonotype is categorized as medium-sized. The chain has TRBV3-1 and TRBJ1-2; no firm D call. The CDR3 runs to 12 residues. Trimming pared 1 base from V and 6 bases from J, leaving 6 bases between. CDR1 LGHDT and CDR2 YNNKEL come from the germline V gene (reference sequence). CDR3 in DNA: TGTGCCAGCAGCCAAGGGCGTAATGGCTACACCTTC. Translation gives CASSQGRNGYTF.

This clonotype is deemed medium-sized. CDR3 in amino acids: CASSFRRTNTGELFF. The CDR3 nucleotides read TGTGCCAGCAGCTTCCGCAGGACTAACACCGGGGAGCTGTTTTTT. The chain is built from TRBV7-8 and TRBJ2-2, with D tentatively TRBD2 (5 bases). The length of the CDR3 is 15 residues. Germline lookup yields CDR1 SGHVS and CDR2 FQNEAQ. Trimming took off 3 bases at V and 2 bases at J, with 10 bases between the two ends. The full variable domain, in which reference TRBV7-8 and TRBJ2-2 provide the parts outside the CDR3, is GAGVSQSPRYKVAKRGQDVALRCDPISGHVSLFWYQQALGQGPEFLTYFQNEAQLDKSGLPSDRFFAERPEGSVSTLKIQRTQQEDSAVYLCASSFRRTNTGELFFGEGSRLTVL.

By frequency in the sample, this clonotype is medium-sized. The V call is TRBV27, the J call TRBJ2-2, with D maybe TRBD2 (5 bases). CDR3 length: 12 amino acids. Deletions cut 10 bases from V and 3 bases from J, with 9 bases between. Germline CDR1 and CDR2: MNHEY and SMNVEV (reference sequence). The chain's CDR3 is CAMRADTGELFF. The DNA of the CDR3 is TGTGCCATGCGAGCGGACACCGGGGAGCTGTTTTTT.

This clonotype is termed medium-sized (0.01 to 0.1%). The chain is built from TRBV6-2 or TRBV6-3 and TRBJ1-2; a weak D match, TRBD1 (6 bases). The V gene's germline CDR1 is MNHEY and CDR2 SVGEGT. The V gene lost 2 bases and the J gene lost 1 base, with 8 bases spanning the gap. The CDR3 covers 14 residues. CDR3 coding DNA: TGTGCCAGCAGTTACGCAGGGGTTAACTATGGCTACACCTTC. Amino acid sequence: CASSYAGVNYGYTF.

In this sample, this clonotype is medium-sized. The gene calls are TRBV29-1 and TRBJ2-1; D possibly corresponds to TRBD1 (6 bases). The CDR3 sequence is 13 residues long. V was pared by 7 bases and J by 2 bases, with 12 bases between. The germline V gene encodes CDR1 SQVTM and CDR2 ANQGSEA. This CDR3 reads CSGEQGTYNEQFF. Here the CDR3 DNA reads TGCAGCGGGGAACAGGGAACCTACAATGAGCAGTTCTTC.

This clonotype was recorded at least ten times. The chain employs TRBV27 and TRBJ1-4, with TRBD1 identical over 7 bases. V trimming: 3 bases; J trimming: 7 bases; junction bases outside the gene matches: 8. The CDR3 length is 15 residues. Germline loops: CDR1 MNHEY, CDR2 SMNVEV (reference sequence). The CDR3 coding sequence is TGTGCCAGCAGTTTGACAGGGCTTGGAGGTGAAAAACTGTTTTTT. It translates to CASSLTGLGGEKLFF.

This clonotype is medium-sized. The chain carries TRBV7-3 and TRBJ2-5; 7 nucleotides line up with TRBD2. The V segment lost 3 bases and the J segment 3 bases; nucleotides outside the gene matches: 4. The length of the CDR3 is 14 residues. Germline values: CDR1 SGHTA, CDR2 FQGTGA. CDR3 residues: CASSFSGRKETQYF. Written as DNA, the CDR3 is TGTGCCAGCAGCTTTAGCGGGCGCAAAGAGACCCAGTACTTC.